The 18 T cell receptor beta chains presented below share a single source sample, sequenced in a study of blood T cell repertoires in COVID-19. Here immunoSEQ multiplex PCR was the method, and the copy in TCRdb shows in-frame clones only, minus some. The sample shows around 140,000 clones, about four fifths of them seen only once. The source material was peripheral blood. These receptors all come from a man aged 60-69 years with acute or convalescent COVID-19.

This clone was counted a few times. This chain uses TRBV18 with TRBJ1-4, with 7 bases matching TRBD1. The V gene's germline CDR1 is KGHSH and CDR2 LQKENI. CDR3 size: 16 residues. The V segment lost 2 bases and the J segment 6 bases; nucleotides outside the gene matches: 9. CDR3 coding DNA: TGTGCCAGCTCACCAGAGATAAAGGGGGCAGATGAAAAACTGTTTTTT. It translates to CASSPEIKGADEKLFF.

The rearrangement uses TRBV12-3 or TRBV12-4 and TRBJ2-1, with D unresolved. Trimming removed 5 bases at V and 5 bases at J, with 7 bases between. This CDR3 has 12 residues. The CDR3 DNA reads TGTGCCAGCAGTGCCCAGGACAATGAGCAGTTCTTC. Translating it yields CASSAQDNEQFF.

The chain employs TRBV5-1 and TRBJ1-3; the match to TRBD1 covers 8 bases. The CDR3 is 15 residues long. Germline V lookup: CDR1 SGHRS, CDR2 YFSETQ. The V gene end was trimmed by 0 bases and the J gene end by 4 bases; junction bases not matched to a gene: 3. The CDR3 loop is CASSLDQGAGNTIYF. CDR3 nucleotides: TGCGCCAGCAGCTTGGATCAGGGGGCAGGAAACACCATATATTTT.

The DNA of the CDR3 is TGTGCCAGCAGCCTACTAGCGGGGGACACCGGGGAGCTGTTTTTT. Translated: CASSLLAGDTGELFF. The rearrangement uses TRBV6-4 and TRBJ2-2; 11 bases are a match to TRBD2. V was clipped by 6 bases and J by 3 bases; unmatched bases: 3. The CDR3 has 15 residues. CDR1 and CDR2 from the germline V gene are MRHNA and SNTAGT.

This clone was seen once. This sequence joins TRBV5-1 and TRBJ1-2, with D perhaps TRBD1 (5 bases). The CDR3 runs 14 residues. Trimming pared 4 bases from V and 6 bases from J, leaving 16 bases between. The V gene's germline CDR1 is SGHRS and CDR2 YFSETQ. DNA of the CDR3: TGCGCCAGCAGCCTGGTCGCAGGGTCGGATGGCTACACCTTC. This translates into CASSLVAGSDGYTF.

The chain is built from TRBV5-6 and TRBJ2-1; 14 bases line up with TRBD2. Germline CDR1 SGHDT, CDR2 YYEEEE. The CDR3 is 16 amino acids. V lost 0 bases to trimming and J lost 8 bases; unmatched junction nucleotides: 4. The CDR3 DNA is TGTGCCAGCAGCTTGGCCGGACTAGCGGGAGGCGATGAGCAGTTCTTC. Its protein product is CASSLAGLAGGDEQFF.

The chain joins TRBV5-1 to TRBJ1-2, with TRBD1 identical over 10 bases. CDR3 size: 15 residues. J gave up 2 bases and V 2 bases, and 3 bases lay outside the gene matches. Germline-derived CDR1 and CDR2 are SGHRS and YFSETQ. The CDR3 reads CASSFGDRGNYGYTF. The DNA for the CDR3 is TGCGCCAGCAGCTTTGGGGACAGGGGCAACTATGGCTACACCTTC. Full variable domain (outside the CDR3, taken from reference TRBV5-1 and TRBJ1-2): KAGVTQTPRYLIKTRGQQVTLSCSPISGHRSVSWYQQTPGQGLQFLFEYFSETQRNKGNFPGRFSGRQFSNSRSEMNVSTLELGDSALYLCASSFGDRGNYGYTFGSGTRLTVV.

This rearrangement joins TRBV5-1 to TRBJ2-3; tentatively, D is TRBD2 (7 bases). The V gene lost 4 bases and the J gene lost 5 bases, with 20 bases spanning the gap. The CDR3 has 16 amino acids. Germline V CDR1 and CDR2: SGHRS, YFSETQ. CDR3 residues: CASSPVRGGAGDTQYF. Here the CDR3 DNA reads TGCGCCAGCAGCCCGGTCCGAGGGGGGGCAGGAGATACGCAGTATTTT. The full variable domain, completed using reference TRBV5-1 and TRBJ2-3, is KAGVTQTPRYLIKTRGQQVTLSCSPISGHRSVSWYQQTPGQGLQFLFEYFSETQRNKGNFPGRFSGRQFSNSRSEMNVSTLELGDSALYLCASSPVRGGAGDTQYFGPGTRLTVL.

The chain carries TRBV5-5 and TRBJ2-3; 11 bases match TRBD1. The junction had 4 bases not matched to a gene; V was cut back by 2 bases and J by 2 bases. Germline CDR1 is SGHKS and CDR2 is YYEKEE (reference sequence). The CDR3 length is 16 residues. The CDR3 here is CASSFGQGAFTDTQYF. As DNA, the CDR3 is TGTGCCAGCAGCTTCGGACAGGGGGCTTTCACAGATACGCAGTATTTT. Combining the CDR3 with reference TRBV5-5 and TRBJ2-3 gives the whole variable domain DAGVTQSPTHLIKTRGQQVTLRCSPISGHKSVSWYQQVLGQGPQFIFQYYEKEERGRGNFPDRFSARQFPNYSSELNVNALLLGDSALYLCASSFGQGAFTDTQYFGPGTRLTVL.

The CDR3 DNA sequence: TGCAGCGCCACGCCGGGGACTAGCGGGATTGGCGAGCAGTTCTTC. Encoded protein: CSATPGTSGIGEQFF. The chain links TRBV29-1 to TRBJ2-1, with 13 bases identical to TRBD2. CDR3 size: 15 residues. Germline lookup yields CDR1 SQVTM and CDR2 ANQGSEA. V lost 7 bases, J lost 10 bases, and 13 bases stayed unmatched.

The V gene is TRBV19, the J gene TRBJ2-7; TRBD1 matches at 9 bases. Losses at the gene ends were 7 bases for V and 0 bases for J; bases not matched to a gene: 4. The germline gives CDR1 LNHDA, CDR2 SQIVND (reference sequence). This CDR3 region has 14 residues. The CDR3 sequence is CASTLGQGSYEQYF. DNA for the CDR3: TGTGCCAGTACTTTGGGACAGGGCTCCTACGAGCAGTACTTC.

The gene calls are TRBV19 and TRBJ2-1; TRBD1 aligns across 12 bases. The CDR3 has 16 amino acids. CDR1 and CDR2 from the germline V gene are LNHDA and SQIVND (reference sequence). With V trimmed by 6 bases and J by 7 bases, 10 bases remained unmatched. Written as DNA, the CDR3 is TGTGCCAGTAGACCTAACCGGGACAGGGGGCTTAATGAGCAGTTCTTC. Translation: CASRPNRDRGLNEQFF.

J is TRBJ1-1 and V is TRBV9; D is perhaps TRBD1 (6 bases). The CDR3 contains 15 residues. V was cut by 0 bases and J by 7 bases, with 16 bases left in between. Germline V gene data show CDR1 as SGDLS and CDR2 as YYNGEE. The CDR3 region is CASSVEDALGGEAFF. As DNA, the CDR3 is TGTGCCAGCAGCGTAGAGGACGCATTAGGGGGTGAAGCTTTCTTT.

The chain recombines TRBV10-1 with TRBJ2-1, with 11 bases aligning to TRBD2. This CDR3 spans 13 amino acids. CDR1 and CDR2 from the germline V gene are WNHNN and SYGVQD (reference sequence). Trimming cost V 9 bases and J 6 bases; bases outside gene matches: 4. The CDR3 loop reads CASSGGGFNEQFF. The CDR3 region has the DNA TGCGCCAGTAGCGGGGGGGGATTCAATGAGCAGTTCTTC.

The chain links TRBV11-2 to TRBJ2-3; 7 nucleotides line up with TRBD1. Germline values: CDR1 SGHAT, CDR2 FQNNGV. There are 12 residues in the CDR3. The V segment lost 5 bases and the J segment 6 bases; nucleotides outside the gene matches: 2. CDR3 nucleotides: TGTGCCAGCAGCCCGACAGGGGATACGCAGTATTTT. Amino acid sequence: CASSPTGDTQYF.

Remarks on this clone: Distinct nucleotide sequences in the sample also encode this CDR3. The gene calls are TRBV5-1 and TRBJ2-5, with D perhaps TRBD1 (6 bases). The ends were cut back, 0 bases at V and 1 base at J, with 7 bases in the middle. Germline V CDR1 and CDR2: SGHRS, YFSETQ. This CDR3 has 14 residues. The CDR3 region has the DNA TGCGCCAGCAGCTTGGGCAGGGGCCAAGAGACCCAGTACTTC. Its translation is CASSLGRGQETQYF.

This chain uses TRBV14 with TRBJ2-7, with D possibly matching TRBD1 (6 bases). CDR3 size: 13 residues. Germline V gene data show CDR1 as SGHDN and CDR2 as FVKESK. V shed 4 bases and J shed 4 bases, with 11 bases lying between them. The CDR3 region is CASSPRTAYEQYF. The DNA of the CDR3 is TGTGCCAGCAGCCCTAGGACAGCTTACGAGCAGTACTTC.

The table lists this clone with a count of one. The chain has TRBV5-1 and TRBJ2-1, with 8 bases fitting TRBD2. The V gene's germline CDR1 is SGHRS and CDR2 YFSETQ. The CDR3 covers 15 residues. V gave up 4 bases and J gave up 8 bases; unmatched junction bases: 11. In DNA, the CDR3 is TGCGCCAGCAGCCTGTCGGGGGGGCTGGGTTATGAGCAGTTCTTC. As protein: CASSLSGGLGYEQFF.